This TCR beta chain is from a study of T cells in Graves' hyperthyroidism and ophthalmopathy (dated by TCRdb to between 2017 and 2020). Broadly, across the study: Peripheral blood was collected at initial diagnosis, before any treatment. TCR Vbeta CDR3 sequencing of 120 to 150 peripheral blood samples (over 40 ophthalmopathy, 75 or so hyperthyroidism and some 17 progressor patients) is reported in the paper. The study also compared thyroid tissue and blood T-cell repertoires from more than five Graves' hyperthyroidism patients. After blood sampling, hyperthyroidism patients were treated with methimazole at a starting dose of 30 mg daily, and ophthalmopathy patients were treated with high-dose intravenous methylprednisolone. To identify TCR V-J signatures that set the groups apart, the researchers used a discovery cohort of more than 95 patients, made up of 40 to 45 with Graves' ophthalmopathy and 57 with stable Graves' hyperthyroidism. Prospective prediction of ophthalmopathy was tested in an independent validation cohort consisting of roughly 20 hyperthyroidism patients and around 16 patients who later progressed to ophthalmopathy. The roughly 91 discovery patients were randomly divided into training and test sets at a 7:3 ratio. Points the paper makes about the study in general: A 13 V-J signature model separated ophthalmopathy from stable hyperthyroidism, with over 85% sensitivity and roughly 81% specificity in cross-validation and 80%/75% in testing. Sample size was not statistically predetermined, and investigators were not blinded to group allocation. In validation, the model predicted progression to ophthalmopathy with around 71% sensitivity and less than 80% specificity, a median of 6.5 months before onset. Most expanded thyroid clonotypes (frequency above 0.001) were also detected in blood, suggesting blood repertoires may reflect thyroid immune responses.

Stable Graves' hyperthyroidism was defined as the absence of progression to ophthalmopathy over 18 months of follow-up. Hyperthyroidism patients were newly diagnosed, had a disease duration of under 2 months, and were aged 18 to 65 years. The study excluded patients with uncontrolled infections, other autoimmune diseases, pregnancy or lactation. Diagnoses were based on clinical symptoms, serum thyroxine and TRAb, thyroid ultrasound and orbital computed tomography. PBMCs were isolated from about 9 ml of fresh peripheral blood by Ficoll-Paque density gradient centrifugation. Total RNA was extracted using Trizol reagent, and RNA quality was assessed on an Agilent 2100 Bioanalyzer. The TCR beta CDR3 regions were amplified from RNA transcripts. The first round of RT-PCR for the TCR CDR3 was performed with the HTBI primer set and the Qiagen OneStep RT-PCR kit. The libraries were constructed in a second round of multiplex PCR and then size-selected and purified. Libraries were sequenced paired-end with 100 bp reads on an Illumina HiSeq2000. Per the authors' processing: SOAPnuke was used to process the raw data, with reads discarded if the reads contained adapters or uncalled bases, had a mean Phred below 15, or lacked an exact constant-primer or identifier match. High-quality paired reads were merged with COPE v1.2.5, and unique nucleotide sequences were defined as clonotypes. MiTCR v1.1 was used to align the clonotypes against IMGT TRBV, TRBD and TRBJ reference segments. The analysis included only V-J combinations with a frequency above 0.0001, which together covered 99.2% of the repertoires. A TCS score was defined as the ratio of F50 (clonal expansion) to E x V (chaos), with BLOSUM62-based TCRdist applied between CDR3 peptides within each V-J. Welch's t-statistics and random forest reduced around 550 V-J features to some 14, which were used in a naive Bayes classifier (R e1071). TCRdb trimmed public reads at Q25 via fastp, called clones via MiXCR and kept in-frame beta chains. All rows with the same CDR3 protein become a single entry with the most common DNA and genes. TCRdb's processing, not the authors', yielded these V and J calls. The sample yields 550,000 to 800,000 distinct CDR3 sequences; roughly 17% were counted once. Of the sample, roughly 8% falls within the top ten clones.

Remarks on this clonotype: Its antigen has not been determined. One base away there is no much larger clone; base qualities are not given.

CDR1 and CDR2 (MGHRA, YSYEKL) derive from the germline V gene. The CDR3, from cysteine to phenylalanine, totals 13 residues. Only the CDR3 region is kept as DNA, spanning 39 bases read in frame from base 1. V and J lose 5 bases and 7 bases, and a span of 12 bases separates them. The sequence joins TRBV4-1 to TRBJ2-1; the D gene is possibly TRBD1 or TRBD2, each agreeing over 5 bases. Material: blood. This TCR was recovered from a man aged 18 to 35 with Graves' hyperthyroidism. The CDR3 in this case is CASSSSWGNEQFF. Read as DNA, the sequence is TGCGCCAGCAGCTCCTCCTGGGGGAATGAGCAGTTCTTC.